What follows are 6 T cell receptor beta chains derived from one specimen sequenced in a study of blood T cell repertoires in COVID-19. Sequenced by immunoSEQ multiplex PCR; TCRdb stores in-frame clones only, minus some. Of about 42,000 clones detected, roughly 89% appear once; the ten largest clones hold roughly 3.1%. Sequencing was done on a sample of peripheral blood. Receptor source: a man aged 50 to 59 with active COVID-19.

The chain combines TRBV6-5 with TRBJ1-3; tentative D call: TRBD1 (6 bases). Trimming stripped 8 bases from V and 0 bases from J, with 14 bases between. This CDR3 has 15 amino acids. CDR1 and CDR2 (germline): MNHEY, SVGAGI. CDR3 protein: CASGGEGFSGNTIYF. CDR3 DNA: TGTGCCAGCGGGGGCGAGGGCTTCTCTGGAAACACCATATATTTT.

J is TRBJ2-1 and V is TRBV19; TRBD1 aligns across 7 bases. The V segment lost 1 base and the J segment 4 bases; nucleotides outside the gene matches: 7. The CDR3 contains 16 residues. From germline, CDR1 is LNHDA and CDR2 SQIVND (reference sequence). The CDR3 region has the DNA TGTGCCAGTAGTATAGCCCGGGGACAGAAATACAATGAGCAGTTCTTC. It encodes CASSIARGQKYNEQFF.

The CDR3 protein is CASSERSSTPGELFF. The DNA of the CDR3 is TGTGCCAGCAGTGAAAGGTCTAGCACCCCCGGGGAGCTGTTTTTT. The chain has TRBV6-1 and TRBJ2-2; D possibly corresponds to TRBD2 (5 bases). CDR3 length: 15 residues. The V gene lost 2 bases and the J gene lost 6 bases, with 13 bases spanning the gap. CDR1 and CDR2 from the germline V gene are MNHNS and SASEGT.

The chain is built from TRBV5-8 and TRBJ1-3; no definite D call. The germline gives CDR1 SGHTS, CDR2 YDEGEE. This CDR3 contains 15 residues. The V end lost 4 bases, the J end lost 0 bases, and 11 bases lay between the germline ends. The CDR3 loop reads CASSVTAVSGNTIYF. The DNA of the CDR3 is TGTGCCAGCAGCGTTACAGCAGTCTCTGGAAACACCATATATTTT.

This clone has just one count. The chain has TRBV7-9 and TRBJ2-5, with 7 nucleotides matching TRBD1. Per germline, CDR1 SEHNR and CDR2 FQNEAQ (reference sequence). This CDR3 has 15 amino acids. The V segment lost 0 bases and the J segment 5 bases; nucleotides outside the gene matches: 6. The CDR3: CASSLATGYWETQYF. Written as DNA, the CDR3 is TGTGCCAGCAGCTTAGCGACAGGGTATTGGGAGACCCAGTACTTC.

The rearrangement uses TRBV5-6 and TRBJ2-7, with D perhaps matching TRBD1 (6 bases). The CDR3 has 13 residues. CDR1 and CDR2 (germline): SGHDT, YYEEEE. V was cut by 1 base and J by 5 bases, with 10 bases left in between. This chain's CDR3 is CASSLTGSHEQYF. Written as DNA, the CDR3 is TGTGCCAGCAGCTTGACAGGGTCCCACGAGCAGTACTTC.